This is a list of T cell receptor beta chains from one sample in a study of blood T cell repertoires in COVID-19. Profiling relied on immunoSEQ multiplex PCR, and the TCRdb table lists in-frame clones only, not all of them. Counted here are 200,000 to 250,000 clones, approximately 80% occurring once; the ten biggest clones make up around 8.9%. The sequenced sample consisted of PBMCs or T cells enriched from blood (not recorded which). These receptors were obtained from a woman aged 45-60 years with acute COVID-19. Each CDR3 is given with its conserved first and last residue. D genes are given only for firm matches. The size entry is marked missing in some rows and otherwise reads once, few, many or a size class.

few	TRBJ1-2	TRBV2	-	CASSASGARGGYTF	TGTGCCAGCAGTGCATCAGGGGCGCGTGGTGGCTACACCTTC
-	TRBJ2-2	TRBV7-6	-	CASSYAGTGELFF	TGTGCCAGCAGCTATGCAGGCACCGGGGAGCTGTTTTTT
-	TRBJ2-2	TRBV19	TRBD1	CASKTGVRTGELFF	TGTGCCAGTAAGACAGGGGTTCGCACCGGGGAGCTGTTTTTT
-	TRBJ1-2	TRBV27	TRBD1	CASSPTRGPQNYGYTF	TGTGCCAGCAGTCCCACCAGGGGGCCTCAGAACTATGGCTACACCTTC
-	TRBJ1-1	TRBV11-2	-	CASSRGRGNTEAFF	TGTGCCAGCAGCCGCGGCCGGGGGAACACTGAAGCTTTCTTT
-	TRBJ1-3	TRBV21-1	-	CASSKLPGQGVSGNTIYF	TGTGCCAGCAGCAAGCTACCGGGACAGGGAGTCTCTGGAAACACCATATATTTT
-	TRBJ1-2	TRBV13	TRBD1	CASSTRTGGYGYTF	TGTGCCAGCAGCACCCGGACAGGGGGATATGGCTACACCTTC
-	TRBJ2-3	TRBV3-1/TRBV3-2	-	CASSQGPAGPDTQYF	TGTGCCAGCAGCCAGGGGCCGGCGGGACCAGATACGCAGTATTTT
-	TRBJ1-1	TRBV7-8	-	CASSLAVAGVRVGTEAFF	TGTGCCAGCAGCTTAGCGGTTGCAGGGGTGAGGGTGGGGACTGAAGCTTTCTTT
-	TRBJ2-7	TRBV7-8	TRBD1	CASSLGGGTGSYEQYF	TGTGCCAGCAGCTTAGGGGGTGGGACAGGATCCTACGAGCAGTACTTC
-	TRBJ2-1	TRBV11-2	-	CASSLVPSGSSYNEQFF	TGTGCCAGCAGCTTAGTTCCGAGCGGTAGCTCCTACAATGAGCAGTTCTTC
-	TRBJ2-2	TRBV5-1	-	CASTSVAGELFF	TGCGCCAGCACCAGCGTCGCCGGGGAGCTGTTTTTT
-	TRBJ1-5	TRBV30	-	CAWSVPPGNQPQHF	TGTGCCTGGAGTGTGCCCCCGGGCAATCAGCCCCAGCATTTT
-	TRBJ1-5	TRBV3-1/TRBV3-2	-	CASSQGVNQPQHF	TGTGCCAGCAGCCAAGGAGTTAATCAGCCCCAGCATTTT
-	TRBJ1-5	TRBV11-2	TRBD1	CASSATGGSNQPQHF	TGTGCCAGCAGCGCGACAGGGGGTAGCAATCAGCCCCAGCATTTT
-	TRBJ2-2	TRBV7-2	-	CASSPLPTNTGELFF	TGTGCCAGCAGCCCCCTCCCTACGAACACCGGGGAGCTGTTTTTT
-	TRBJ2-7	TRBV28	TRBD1	CASSPWTGGIYEQYF	TGTGCCAGCAGCCCTTGGACAGGGGGCATTTACGAGCAGTACTTC
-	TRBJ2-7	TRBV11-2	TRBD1	CASSPGQGATYEQYF	TGTGCCAGCAGCCCCGGACAGGGGGCAACCTACGAGCAGTACTTC
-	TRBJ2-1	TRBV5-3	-	CARSPSLAGSFYNEQFF	TGTGCCAGAAGCCCATCGCTGGCGGGATCCTTTTACAATGAGCAGTTCTTC
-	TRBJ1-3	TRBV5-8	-	CASSPIGNTIYF	TGTGCCAGCAGCCCTATCGGAAACACCATATATTTT
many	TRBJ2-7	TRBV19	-	CASSPLAAANYEQYF	TGTGCCAGTAGCCCACTGGCGGCGGCGAACTACGAGCAGTACTTC
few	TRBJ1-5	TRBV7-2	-	CASSLIRDQPQHF	TGTGCCAGCAGCTTAATCAGGGATCAGCCCCAGCATTTT
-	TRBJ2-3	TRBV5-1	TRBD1	CASSLQGVLTDTQYF	TGCGCCAGCAGCTTACAGGGGGTACTCACAGATACGCAGTATTTT
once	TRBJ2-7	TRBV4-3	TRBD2	CASSHTTSGRQYEQYF	TGCGCCAGCAGCCATACTACTAGCGGCCGTCAATACGAGCAGTACTTC
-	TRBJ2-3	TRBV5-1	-	CASSLTAQSGDTQYF	TGCGCCAGCAGCTTGACGGCCCAGTCAGGAGATACGCAGTATTTT
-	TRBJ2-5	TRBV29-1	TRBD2	CSVEGASGQETQYF	TGCAGCGTTGAAGGGGCTAGCGGTCAAGAGACCCAGTACTTC
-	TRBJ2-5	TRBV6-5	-	CASRPNRATQETQYF	TGTGCCAGCAGACCCAACAGGGCCACCCAAGAGACCCAGTACTTC
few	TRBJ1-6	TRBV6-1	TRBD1	CASSELDRDRNSPLHF	TGTGCCAGCAGTGAGCTTGACAGGGACAGAAATTCACCCCTCCACTTT
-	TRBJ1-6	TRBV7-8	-	CASSSRDINSPLHF	TGTGCCAGCAGCAGCCGGGACATTAATTCACCCCTCCACTTT
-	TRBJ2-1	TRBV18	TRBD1	CASSQGQGIYNEQFF	TGTGCCAGCTCGCAAGGACAGGGGATTTACAATGAGCAGTTCTTC
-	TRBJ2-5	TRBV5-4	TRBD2	CASSFGGGGGTQYF	TGTGCCAGCAGCTTTGGCGGGGGGGGAGGGACCCAGTACTTC
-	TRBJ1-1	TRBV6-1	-	CASSELRAAFREAFF	TGTGCCAGCAGTGAATTGAGGGCCGCCTTTCGTGAAGCTTTCTTT
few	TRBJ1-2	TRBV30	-	CAWSVQAGLSYTF	TGTGCCTGGAGTGTACAGGCAGGGCTCAGCTACACCTTC
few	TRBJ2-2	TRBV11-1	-	CASSPGVANTGELFF	TGTGCCAGCAGCCCAGGGGTTGCGAACACCGGGGAGCTGTTTTTT
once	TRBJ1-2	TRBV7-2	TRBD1	CASSLGLGTGGGYTF	TGTGCCAGCAGCTTAGGCCTCGGGACAGGGGGTGGCTACACCTTC
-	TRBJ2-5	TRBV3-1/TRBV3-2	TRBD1	CASSQGEGAPETQYF	TGTGCCAGCAGCCAAGGAGAGGGGGCGCCAGAGACCCAGTACTTC
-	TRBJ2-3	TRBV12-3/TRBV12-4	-	CASSFEAGSKYF	TGTGCCAGCAGTTTCGAGGCGGGGTCTAAGTATTTT
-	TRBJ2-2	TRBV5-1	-	CASSLIAGSAGELFF	TGCGCCAGCAGCTTGATCGCAGGATCGGCCGGGGAGCTGTTTTTT
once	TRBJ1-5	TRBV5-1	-	CASSSGQSNQPQHF	TGCGCCAGCAGCTCTGGACAGAGCAATCAGCCCCAGCATTTT
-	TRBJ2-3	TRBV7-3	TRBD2	CASSLNSGRADTQYF	TGTGCCAGCAGCTTAAATAGCGGGAGGGCAGATACGCAGTATTTT